Listed below are T cell receptor beta chains from one sample, sequenced in a study of blood T cell repertoires in COVID-19. The method was immunoSEQ multiplex PCR; TCRdb's version includes in-frame clones alone and lacks a portion of them. The sample has some 330,000 clones, just under 90% seen once. The sample taken for sequencing was peripheral blood. These receptors all come from a woman aged 25-40 years with COVID-19, enrolled during active disease. CDR3s include the opening cysteine and the closing phenylalanine or tryptophan. Fields, in order: D gene, V gene, J gene, clone size, CDR3 DNA, CDR3 protein. The D gene is left open where the match is weak. Expanded clones get a size class; other rows say once, few or many, or leave the size out.

d_gene: .; v_gene: TRBV3-1/TRBV3-2; j_gene: TRBJ1-1; abundance: .; CDR3nt: TGTGCCAGCAGCCGTGGATTCACAGTGAAGAACACTGAAGCTTTCTTT; CDR3aa: CASSRGFTVKNTEAFF
d_gene: TRBD1; v_gene: TRBV7-9; j_gene: TRBJ2-2; abundance: few; CDR3nt: TGTGCCAGCAGCAAGCCGGACAGGTCGCCCGACACCGGGGAGCTGTTTTTT; CDR3aa: CASSKPDRSPDTGELFF
d_gene: .; v_gene: TRBV5-1; j_gene: TRBJ2-2; abundance: .; CDR3nt: TGCGCCAGCAGCTTGGAAGGGGTGAACACCGGGGAGCTGTTTTTT; CDR3aa: CASSLEGVNTGELFF
d_gene: .; v_gene: TRBV7-2; j_gene: TRBJ1-1; abundance: .; CDR3nt: TGTGCCAGCAGCCATTCAGCAGGGTACGAAGCTTTCTTT; CDR3aa: CASSHSAGYEAFF
d_gene: TRBD2; v_gene: TRBV4-2; j_gene: TRBJ2-1; abundance: .; CDR3nt: TGTGCCAGCAGCCAAGTAGCCAGCGGGGGAGGGGATGAGCAGTTCTTC; CDR3aa: CASSQVASGGGDEQFF
d_gene: TRBD1; v_gene: TRBV3-1/TRBV3-2; j_gene: TRBJ1-1; abundance: once; CDR3nt: TGTGCCAGCAGCCAGCCGGGACAGATGAACACTGAAGCTTTCTTT; CDR3aa: CASSQPGQMNTEAFF
d_gene: .; v_gene: TRBV11-2; j_gene: TRBJ1-2; abundance: .; CDR3nt: TGTGCCTCTCGGCAGGCGGGGGGTAACTATGGCTACACCTTC; CDR3aa: CASRQAGGNYGYTF
d_gene: .; v_gene: TRBV13; j_gene: TRBJ1-3; abundance: .; CDR3nt: TGTGCCAGCCAAAACGGGGAGGGAAACACCATATATTTT; CDR3aa: CASQNGEGNTIYF
d_gene: TRBD1; v_gene: TRBV6-6; j_gene: TRBJ1-1; abundance: .; CDR3nt: TGTGCCAGCAGGGATACAGGGGGGCTTACTGAAGCTTTCTTT; CDR3aa: CASRDTGGLTEAFF
d_gene: .; v_gene: TRBV4-2; j_gene: TRBJ2-3; abundance: .; CDR3nt: TGTGCCAGCGCCGCTAGCGCCACTCTTAGCACAGATACGCAGTATTTT; CDR3aa: CASAASATLSTDTQYF
d_gene: .; v_gene: TRBV4-3; j_gene: TRBJ1-3; abundance: .; CDR3nt: TGCGCCAGCAGCCCAGGGTCTGGAAACACCATATATTTT; CDR3aa: CASSPGSGNTIYF
d_gene: TRBD1; v_gene: TRBV7-2; j_gene: TRBJ1-6; abundance: .; CDR3nt: TGTGCCAGCAGCTTAGGGACAGGGTATAATTCACCCCTCCACTTT; CDR3aa: CASSLGTGYNSPLHF
d_gene: .; v_gene: TRBV6-6; j_gene: TRBJ2-5; abundance: .; CDR3nt: TGTGCCAGCAGTTACTCTGGACTCTCCGGGGAGACCCAGTACTTC; CDR3aa: CASSYSGLSGETQYF
d_gene: TRBD1; v_gene: TRBV7-8; j_gene: TRBJ1-2; abundance: .; CDR3nt: TGTGCCAGCAGCTTATCCAGGGGGAACTATGGCTACACCTTC; CDR3aa: CASSLSRGNYGYTF
d_gene: TRBD1; v_gene: TRBV19; j_gene: TRBJ1-2; abundance: .; CDR3nt: TGTGCCAGTAGTACGGGACAGGGTTCTTTATTTGGCTACACCTTC; CDR3aa: CASSTGQGSLFGYTF
d_gene: TRBD1; v_gene: TRBV11-3; j_gene: TRBJ2-7; abundance: .; CDR3nt: TGTGCCAGCAGCTTGGGCCGGGACAGTTACGAGCAGTACTTC; CDR3aa: CASSLGRDSYEQYF
d_gene: .; v_gene: TRBV30; j_gene: TRBJ1-2; abundance: few; CDR3nt: TGTGCCTGGAAGGGGATCAACTATGGCTACACCTTC; CDR3aa: CAWKGINYGYTF
d_gene: .; v_gene: TRBV7-9; j_gene: TRBJ2-3; abundance: .; CDR3nt: TGTGCCAGCAGCCCTCCAGGGGATACGCAGTATTTT; CDR3aa: CASSPPGDTQYF
d_gene: .; v_gene: TRBV19; j_gene: TRBJ1-6; abundance: .; CDR3nt: TGTGCCAGTAGTATATTCAGGTCGGATTCACCCCTCCACTTT; CDR3aa: CASSIFRSDSPLHF
d_gene: TRBD1; v_gene: TRBV5-1; j_gene: TRBJ1-6; abundance: .; CDR3nt: TGCGCCAGCAGCTTGGACGCCCCGGGACAGAGCTCCTATAATTCACCCCTCCACTTT; CDR3aa: CASSLDAPGQSSYNSPLHF
d_gene: .; v_gene: TRBV2; j_gene: TRBJ2-3; abundance: .; CDR3nt: TGTGCCAGCAGTGAAGCGGCGGGCAGCACAGATACGCAGTATTTT; CDR3aa: CASSEAAGSTDTQYF
d_gene: .; v_gene: TRBV6-2/TRBV6-3; j_gene: TRBJ2-7; abundance: .; CDR3nt: TGTGCCAGCAGTCAACAACAGGGTTCCTACGAGCAGTACTTC; CDR3aa: CASSQQQGSYEQYF
d_gene: TRBD1; v_gene: TRBV11-1; j_gene: TRBJ2-3; abundance: few; CDR3nt: TGTGCCAGCAGCTCGAGTGACAGGGGGCGCATCGGGCAGTATTTT; CDR3aa: CASSSSDRGRIGQYF
d_gene: TRBD1; v_gene: TRBV2; j_gene: TRBJ1-5; abundance: once; CDR3nt: TGTGCCAGCAGTGAAGCCGTACAGGGGGTAACTATCAATCAGCCCCAGCATTTT; CDR3aa: CASSEAVQGVTINQPQHF
d_gene: .; v_gene: TRBV19; j_gene: TRBJ1-2; abundance: .; CDR3nt: TGTGCCAGTAGTATGACAGCTAACTATGGCTACACCTTC; CDR3aa: CASSMTANYGYTF
d_gene: .; v_gene: TRBV30; j_gene: TRBJ1-3; abundance: .; CDR3nt: TGTGCCTGGAGCGCGCTTTCTGGAAACACCATATATTTT; CDR3aa: CAWSALSGNTIYF
d_gene: .; v_gene: TRBV6-2/TRBV6-3; j_gene: TRBJ1-5; abundance: .; CDR3nt: TGTGCCAGCAGTTCCGGGGAGAGCAATCAGCCCCAGCATTTT; CDR3aa: CASSSGESNQPQHF
d_gene: .; v_gene: TRBV11-3; j_gene: TRBJ1-6; abundance: .; CDR3nt: TGTGCCAGCAGCCCAGGGGCAGTTAATTCACCCCTCCACTTT; CDR3aa: CASSPGAVNSPLHF
d_gene: .; v_gene: TRBV27; j_gene: TRBJ1-5; abundance: .; CDR3nt: TGTGCCAGCAGTTCCGAAGACGGAGTTCAGCCCCAGCATTTT; CDR3aa: CASSSEDGVQPQHF
d_gene: TRBD2; v_gene: TRBV27; j_gene: TRBJ2-3; abundance: .; CDR3nt: TGTGCCAGCAGACTTAGCGGGGGCTATAGCACAGATACGCAGTATTTT; CDR3aa: CASRLSGGYSTDTQYF